Shown below are 5 T cell receptor beta chains from a single sample sequenced in a study of shared clonotypes between healthy human individuals. TCRdb's table, derived via immunoSEQ multiplex PCR, lists solely in-frame clones and lacks some. The sample lists some 2.3 million clones; over 90% were seen once. The sequencing sample was made of naive CD4+ T cells from PBMCs. Described subset: CD45RA+ positively selected. The receptor source for this set is a man between 18 and 35 years old in good health. Some clones in this sample may be carry-over from other donors' samples.

This chain connects TRBV28 to TRBJ1-4; D unresolved. Germline CDR1 and CDR2: MDHEN and SYDVKM. With 8 bases removed from V and 11 bases from J, the gap between germline ends came to 9 bases. The CDR3 is 10 amino acids. The CDR3 is CASGSFKLFF. CDR3 in DNA: TGTGCCAGCGGGTCCTTTAAACTGTTTTTT.

The chain combines TRBV11-2 with TRBJ2-7; TRBD2 agrees at 7 bases. The CDR3 is 14 residues long. Trimming at V came to 2 bases and at J to 12 bases, leaving 13 bases not matched to a gene. CDR1 SGHAT and CDR2 FQNNGV come from the germline V gene. The CDR3 reads CASSLSPSGKSSYF. The CDR3 DNA is TGTGCCAGCAGCTTAAGCCCCAGCGGGAAGTCTTCGTACTTC.

The V and J genes are TRBV27 and TRBJ1-1; tentative D call: TRBD1 (5 bases). The CDR3 consists of 14 residues. The V gene's germline CDR1 is MNHEY and CDR2 SMNVEV (reference sequence). The V end was cut by 5 bases, the J end by 1 base, with 11 bases between. Here the CDR3 DNA reads TGTGCCAGCAGTCCGGTCGACAGGAACACTGAAGCTTTCTTT. Amino acid sequence: CASSPVDRNTEAFF.

The chain joins TRBV7-3 to TRBJ1-2; 9 nucleotides match TRBD1. The CDR3 contains 15 residues. The germline gives CDR1 SGHTA, CDR2 FQGTGA. The junction had 12 bases not matched to a gene; V was cut back by 5 bases and J by 8 bases. The DNA of the CDR3 is TGTGCCAGCAGCACGGGGACAGGGACGTCAGAAGGCTACACCTTC. Protein sequence: CASSTGTGTSEGYTF.

The rearrangement uses TRBV5-4 and TRBJ1-1; 7 bases match TRBD1. The V gene's germline CDR1 is SGHNT and CDR2 YYREEE (reference sequence). The CDR3 is 15 amino acids. Trimming took 0 bases from V and 2 from J; bases not matched to a gene: 4. The CDR3 DNA reads TGTGCCAGCAGCTTGGGACAGGGACACAACACTGAAGCTTTCTTT. Its translation is CASSLGQGHNTEAFF.